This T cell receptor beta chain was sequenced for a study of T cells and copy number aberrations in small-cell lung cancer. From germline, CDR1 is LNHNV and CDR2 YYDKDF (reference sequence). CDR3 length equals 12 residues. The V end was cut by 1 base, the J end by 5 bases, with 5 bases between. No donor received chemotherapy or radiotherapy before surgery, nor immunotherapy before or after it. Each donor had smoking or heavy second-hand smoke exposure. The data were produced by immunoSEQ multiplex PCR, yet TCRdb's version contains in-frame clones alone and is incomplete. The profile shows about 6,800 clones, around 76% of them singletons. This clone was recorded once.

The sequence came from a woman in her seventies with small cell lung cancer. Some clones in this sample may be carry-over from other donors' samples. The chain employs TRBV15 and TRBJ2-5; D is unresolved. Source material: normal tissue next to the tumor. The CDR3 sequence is CATSRGRETQYF. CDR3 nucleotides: TGTGCCACCAGCAGAGGGCGGGAGACCCAGTACTTC. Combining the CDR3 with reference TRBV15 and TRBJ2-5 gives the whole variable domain DAMVIQNPRYQVTQFGKPVTLSCSQTLNHNVMYWYQQKSSQAPKLLFHYYDKDFNNEADTPDNFQSRRPNTSFCFLDIRSPGLGDTAMYLCATSRGRETQYFGPGTRLLVL.